This TCR beta chain derives from a study of T cell repertoires in cytomegalovirus infection (dated by TCRdb to between 2018 and 2020). Regarding the study in general: Recently identified HLA-C-restricted CMV epitopes, whose presentation resists viral immunomodulation, were targeted by peptide stimulations together with well-studied HLA-B-restricted epitopes. Because public TCR beta signatures pointed to carriage of CMV infection together with the matching HLA type, the HLA type of each donor mattered for the analysis. Paper-wide results and their limitations: The ex vivo response was dominated by HLA-C-restricted CMV-specific TCR beta clonotypes, and the single most frequent clonotype in two of eight donors was supplied by these HLA-C-restricted clonotypes. In both this cohort and an independent roughly 330-donor cohort, the cumulative frequency of public TCR beta family members distinguished carriers of CMV infection plus the relevant HLA type.

TCRdb records Illumina HiSeq 1500 as the sequencer. The public reads were run again by TCRdb, first through fastp at Q25 and then through MiXCR, and only productive beta chains were kept. CDR3 protein sequences are deduplicated, and each keeps its most common genes and DNA. Here the sample has some 120,000 distinct CDR3 sequences; 25% to 35% occur a single time. Approximately 50% of the sample comes from the top ten. This specimen's treatment or condition label, per the study, means: in vitro stimulation with specific CMV peptide epitopes to enrich CMV-specific T cells. Notes on this clonotype: Its antigen is currently not known. Relative to the germline gene, one junction end is altered; a read error may explain this.

This specimen consisted of CD8+ T cells from cultured PBMCs, obtained from culture after CMV antigen stimulation. The sequence derives from a human donor in good health (CMV status not recorded). Some clones in this sample may be carry-over from other donors' samples.

Read as DNA, the sequence is TGTGCCAGCGGCTTAGGGGGGGCAGGCACTGAAGCTTTCTTT. Its amino acids are CASGLGGAGTEAFF. Recombination connected TRBV7-6 to TRBJ1-1, with a weak D call of TRBD1 (6 bases match). Via the germline V gene, CDR1 is SGHVS and CDR2 FNYEAQ. From the cysteine up to the phenylalanine, the CDR3 has a length of 14 residues. Just the 42-base CDR3 DNA is kept, in frame starting at base 1.